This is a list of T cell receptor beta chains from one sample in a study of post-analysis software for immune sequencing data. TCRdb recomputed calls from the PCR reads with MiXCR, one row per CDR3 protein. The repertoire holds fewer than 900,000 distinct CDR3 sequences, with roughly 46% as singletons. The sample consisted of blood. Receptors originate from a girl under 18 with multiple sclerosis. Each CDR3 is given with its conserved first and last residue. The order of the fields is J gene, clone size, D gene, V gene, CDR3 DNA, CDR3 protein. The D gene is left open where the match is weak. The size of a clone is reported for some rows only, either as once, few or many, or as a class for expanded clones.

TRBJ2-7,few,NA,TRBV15,TGTGCCACCAGCAGAGATCTAACTAGCACCGAGCAGTACTTC,CATSRDLTSTEQYF
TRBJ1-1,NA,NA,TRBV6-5,TGTGCCAGCGGAAACATGAACACTGAAGCTTTCTTT,CASGNMNTEAFF
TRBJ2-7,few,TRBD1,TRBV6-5,TGTGCCAGCAGTTACGGGACAGGGGGGTTCGAGCAGTACTTC,CASSYGTGGFEQYF
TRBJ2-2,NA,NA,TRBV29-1,TGCAGCGTAGGACCAAACACCGGGGAGCTGTTTTTT,CSVGPNTGELFF
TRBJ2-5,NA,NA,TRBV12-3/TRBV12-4,TGTGCCAGCAAGATCTCGAGAAAAGAGACCCAGTACTTC,CASKISRKETQYF
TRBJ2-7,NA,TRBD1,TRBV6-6,TGTGCCAGCAGTACCGGGACAGCACCCTCCGAGCAGTACTTC,CASSTGTAPSEQYF
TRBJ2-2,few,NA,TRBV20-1,TGCAGTGCTAGTTACGGGAATTACGGGGAGCTGTTTTTT,CSASYGNYGELFF
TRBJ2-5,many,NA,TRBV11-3,TGTGCCAGCAGCTTAATGGGAAGCCGGTTGGGAGAAGAGACCCAGTACTTC,CASSLMGSRLGEETQYF
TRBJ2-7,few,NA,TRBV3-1,TGTGCCAGCAGCCAAGAGCGACAGATCCACGAGCAGTACTTC,CASSQERQIHEQYF
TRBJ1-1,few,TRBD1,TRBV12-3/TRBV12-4,TGTGCCAGCAGGGACCCGGGACAGGGGCAAGCTTTCTTT,CASRDPGQGQAFF
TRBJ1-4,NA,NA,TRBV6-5,TGTGCCAGCAGTTACGGACGGCTGGGTGAAAAACTGTTTTTT,CASSYGRLGEKLFF
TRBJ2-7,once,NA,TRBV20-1,TGCAGTGCTAGAGGCACTAACCCTTCCTACGAGCAGTACTTC,CSARGTNPSYEQYF
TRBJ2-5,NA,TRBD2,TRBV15,TGTGCCACCAGCAGAGATGCTCCTAGCGGAGAAGAGACCCAGTACTTC,CATSRDAPSGEETQYF
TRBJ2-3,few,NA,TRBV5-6,TGTGCCAGCAGCCACACAGGGAGATACCGGAGAGATACGCAGTATTTT,CASSHTGRYRRDTQYF
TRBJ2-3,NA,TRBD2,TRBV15,TGTGCCACCAGCAGTCGGACTAGCACCACAGATACGCAGTATTTT,CATSSRTSTTDTQYF
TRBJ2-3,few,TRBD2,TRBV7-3,TGTGCCAGCAGCCTCGGGGGGGGGGCGCAAGGAGATACGCAGTATTTT,CASSLGGGAQGDTQYF
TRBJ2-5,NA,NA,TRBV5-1,TGCGCCAGCAGCTTGGAGCTATACCTAGGGGAGACCCAGTACTTC,CASSLELYLGETQYF
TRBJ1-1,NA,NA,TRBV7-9,TGTGCCAGCAGCTTTGAGAACACTGAAGCTTTCTTT,CASSFENTEAFF
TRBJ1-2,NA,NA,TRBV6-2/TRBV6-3,NA,CASAELLVNEQFFGPGTGHGYTF
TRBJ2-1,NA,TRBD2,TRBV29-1,TGCAGCGTGCTAGCGGGAGTCAATGAGCAGTTCTTC,CSVLAGVNEQFF
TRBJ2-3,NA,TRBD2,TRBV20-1,TGCAGTGCAGACCTTAGCGGGAGCGGGTTTGATACGCAGTATTTT,CSADLSGSGFDTQYF
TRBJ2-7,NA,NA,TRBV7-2,TGTGCCAGCAGCATACGAAACTACGAGCAGTACTTC,CASSIRNYEQYF
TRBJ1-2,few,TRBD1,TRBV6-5,TGTGCCAGCAGTTACCTAGACAGGGTCGACTATGGCTACACCTTC,CASSYLDRVDYGYTF
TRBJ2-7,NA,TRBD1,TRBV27,TGTGCCAGCAGTTTATATTGGCCCCAGATTGGGACAGGGGATTCCTACGAGCAGTACTTC,CASSLYWPQIGTGDSYEQYF
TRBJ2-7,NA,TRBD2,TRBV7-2,TGTGCCAGCAGCCCAACAGCGGGGCGCTCCTACGAGCAGTACTTC,CASSPTAGRSYEQYF